These 23 T cell receptor beta chains were sequenced from one sample in a study of T cell responses to AZD1222 COVID-19 vaccine. TCRdb's table, derived via immunoSEQ multiplex PCR, lists solely in-frame clones and lacks some. The data contain about 50,000 clones, about 80% of them singletons. Sequencing was performed on peripheral blood, taken 28 days after the second AZD1222 dose. These receptors all come from an adult who received the AZD1222 COVID-19 vaccine.

This chain links TRBV10-2 with TRBJ1-1; D call uncertain. The CDR3 consists of 16 residues. From germline, CDR1 is WSHSY and CDR2 SAAADI. V shed 2 bases and J shed 5 bases, with 18 bases lying between them. The CDR3 sequence: CASSEPPQGRATEAFF. Here the CDR3 DNA reads TGCGCCAGCAGTGAGCCGCCTCAAGGGAGGGCAACTGAAGCTTTCTTT.

The V call is TRBV9, the J call TRBJ2-1; 13 nucleotides line up with TRBD2. CDR3 length equals 18 residues. The V gene end was trimmed by 0 bases and the J gene end by 6 bases; junction bases not matched to a gene: 9. Germline V gene lookup returns CDR1 SGDLS and CDR2 YYNGEE. CDR3 bases: TGTGCCAGCAGCGTAGGGTTGACTAGCGGGAGGCTACTCAATGAGCAGTTCTTC. Residues: CASSVGLTSGRLLNEQFF.

The rearrangement uses TRBV5-5 and TRBJ2-7, with unresolved D. The CDR3 is 11 amino acids. The germline V gene has CDR1 SGHKS and CDR2 YYEKEE (reference sequence). Trimming pared 4 bases from V and 3 bases from J, leaving 5 bases between. Here the CDR3 DNA reads TGTGCCAGCAGCCCTGACTACGAGCAGTACTTC. Its protein product is CASSPDYEQYF.

This chain uses TRBV4-1 with TRBJ2-5; D call uncertain. V was cut by 2 bases and J by 4 bases, with 11 bases left in between. The germline gives CDR1 MGHRA, CDR2 YSYEKL. The CDR3 loop spans 14 amino acids. The CDR3: CASSQLGSRETQYF. CDR3 bases: TGCGCCAGCAGCCAATTGGGGTCACGAGAGACCCAGTACTTC.

J is TRBJ2-2 and V is TRBV6-4; D unclear. V was trimmed by 4 bases and J by 1 base, leaving 7 bases between them. This CDR3 is 14 amino acids long. CDR1 and CDR2 from the germline V gene are MRHNA and SNTAGT. The CDR3 sequence: CASSVAQNTGELFF. The CDR3 nucleotides read TGTGCCAGCAGTGTCGCGCAGAACACCGGGGAGCTGTTTTTT.

The J gene is TRBJ1-2, the V gene TRBV9; D call uncertain. Deletions cut 0 bases from V and 5 bases from J, with 8 bases between. CDR1 is SGDLS and CDR2 is YYNGEE in the germline V gene. The CDR3 extends over 13 amino acids. CDR3 in amino acids: CASSVVEGYGYTF. CDR3 bases: TGTGCCAGCAGCGTAGTGGAAGGTTATGGCTACACCTTC.

The CDR3 coding sequence is TGTGCCAGCAGCGTAGGCGGGGACACCGGGGAGCTGTTTTTT. Translating gives CASSVGGDTGELFF. The V and J genes are TRBV9 and TRBJ2-2; a possible D gene is TRBD2 (6 bases). The CDR3 consists of 14 residues. Trimming took 0 bases from V and 3 from J, leaving 6 bases between them. Germline CDR1 and CDR2: SGDLS and YYNGEE. The full variable domain, its missing parts supplied by reference TRBV9 and TRBJ2-2, is DSGVTQTPKHLITATGQRVTLRCSPRSGDLSVYWYQQSLDQGLQFLIQYYNGEERAKGNILERFSAQQFPDLHSELNLSSLELGDSALYFCASSVGGDTGELFFGEGSRLTVL.

This clone occurred once. The rearrangement links TRBV18 to TRBJ2-6; no clear D. Looked up from germline, CDR1 is KGHSH and CDR2 is LQKENI. CDR3 length equals 16 residues. Trimming shortened V by 5 bases and J by 0 bases, and 11 bases separated the two germline ends. This CDR3 is CASSSDDSSGANVLTF. DNA of the CDR3: TGTGCCAGCTCATCGGACGATAGCTCTGGGGCCAACGTCCTGACTTTC.

The gene calls are TRBV30 and TRBJ2-7; D not certain. CDR3 length: 14 amino acids. The V gene's germline CDR1 is GTSNPN and CDR2 SVGIG (reference sequence). V was pared by 1 base and J by 6 bases, with 16 bases between. CDR3 nucleotide sequence: TGTGCCTGGAGTGAAGCGTCGTCGGGTCGCGAGCAGTACTTC. The encoded protein is CAWSEASSGREQYF.

V usage is TRBV11-2 and J usage is TRBJ1-4, with D uncertain. The length of the CDR3 is 12 residues. Germline assignment: CDR1 SGHAT and CDR2 FQNNGV. V was cut by 5 bases and J by 11 bases, with 12 bases left in between. The CDR3, as DNA: TGTGCCAGCAGCCCCAGGTTTTCCAAACTGTTTTTT. This gives the protein CASSPRFSKLFF.

This clone was detected a few times. Distinct nucleotide sequences in the sample also encode this CDR3. This chain joins TRBV7-9 and TRBJ2-7, with D unclear. V lost 5 bases and J 3 bases, leaving 8 bases between the germline ends. The CDR3 runs to 12 residues. Germline lookup yields CDR1 SEHNR and CDR2 FQNEAQ (reference sequence). The CDR3 region is CASSLRNYEQYF. The CDR3 DNA is TGTGCCAGCAGCCTGAGGAACTACGAGCAGTACTTC. Filled out from reference TRBV7-9 and TRBJ2-7, the complete variable domain reads DTGVSQNPRHKITKRGQNVTFRCDPISEHNRLYWYRQTLGQGPEFLTYFQNEAQLEKSRLLSDRFSAERPKGSFSTLEIQRTEQGDSAMYLCASSLRNYEQYFGPGTRLTVT.

This sequence joins TRBV7-8 and TRBJ2-6; D gene unclear. CDR3 length equals 15 residues. Germline assignment: CDR1 SGHVS and CDR2 FQNEAQ. V lost 3 bases and J 1 base, leaving 7 bases between the germline ends. The CDR3 bases are TGTGCCAGCAGCTTGGAAAGGTCTGGGGCCAACGTCCTGACTTTC. Protein: CASSLERSGANVLTF.

The chain combines TRBV7-9 with TRBJ1-1; maybe TRBD1 (5 bases). V was cut by 5 bases and J by 5 bases, with 21 bases left in between. The germline V gene has CDR1 SEHNR and CDR2 FQNEAQ (reference sequence). There are 16 residues in the CDR3. The CDR3 here is CASSVPLGVKGTEAFF. CDR3 bases: TGTGCCAGCAGCGTCCCGCTCGGGGTAAAGGGGACTGAAGCTTTCTTT.

V and J are TRBV6-2 or TRBV6-3 and TRBJ1-4; no firm D call. Between the trimmed V and J ends, which lost 0 bases and 3 bases, there was a span of 8 bases. The germline V gene has CDR1 MNHEY and CDR2 SVGEGT. The CDR3 is 15 amino acids. The CDR3 sequence is CASSYSVGSNEKLFF. CDR3 coding DNA: TGTGCCAGCAGTTACTCGGTGGGATCTAATGAAAAACTGTTTTTT.

This chain links TRBV5-6 with TRBJ1-3; 8 bases line up with TRBD1. Germline V CDR1 and CDR2: SGHDT, YYEEEE. The junction had 12 bases not matched to a gene; V was cut back by 3 bases and J by 4 bases. This CDR3 has 17 amino acids. CDR3 sequence (DNA): TGTGCCAGCAGCTCTAGAGAAAGGGACAGGTTCGGAAACACCATATATTTT. It encodes CASSSRERDRFGNTIYF.

V gene TRBV27 combines with J gene TRBJ2-1, with 7 bases aligning to TRBD1. The ends lost 7 bases at V and 3 bases at J; junction bases unmatched: 9. The CDR3 sequence is 15 residues long. Germline-derived CDR1 and CDR2 are MNHEY and SMNVEV (reference sequence). The chain's CDR3 is CASTNTRTGYNEQFF. For the CDR3, the DNA is TGTGCCAGCACTAATACCAGGACAGGCTACAATGAGCAGTTCTTC.

The V call is TRBV7-2, the J call TRBJ2-7; the D is unclear. Per the germline V gene, CDR1 is SGHTA and CDR2 is FQGNSA. The CDR3 sequence is 16 residues long. V lost 4 bases, J lost 2 bases, and 18 bases lay in between. The CDR3 loop is CASSYWTELTPYEQYF. The DNA of the CDR3 is TGTGCCAGCAGCTACTGGACCGAGCTCACCCCCTACGAGCAGTACTTC. Variable domain in full (rest from reference TRBV7-2 and TRBJ2-7): GAGVSQSPSNKVTEKGKDVELRCDPISGHTALYWYRQSLGQGLEFLIYFQGNSAPDKSGLPSDRFSAERTGGSVSTLTIQRTQQEDSAVYLCASSYWTELTPYEQYFGPGTRLTVT.

The rearrangement links TRBV7-2 to TRBJ1-2, with D maybe TRBD1 (6 bases). CDR3 length equals 14 residues. Germline V gene lookup returns CDR1 SGHTA and CDR2 FQGNSA. Trimming removed 4 bases at V and 2 bases at J, with 11 bases between. The CDR3, as DNA: TGTGCCAGCAGCTCCGGGACACACAACTATGGCTACACCTTC. Translation: CASSSGTHNYGYTF.

This clone was seen a handful of times. The rearrangement uses TRBV10-2 and TRBJ1-6; unclear D gene. The V and J ends lost 3 bases and 8 bases respectively, with 23 bases between them. The V gene's germline CDR1 is WSHSY and CDR2 SAAADI. The CDR3 is made up of 18 amino acids. This CDR3 reads CASSENYGGSSEYSPLHF. Here the CDR3 DNA reads TGCGCCAGCAGTGAAAATTACGGAGGGTCAAGCGAATATTCACCCCTCCACTTT.

The chain joins TRBV14 to TRBJ1-2; 10 bases align to TRBD1. Germline V CDR1 and CDR2: SGHDN, FVKESK. CDR3 length equals 15 residues. The junction had 7 bases not matched to a gene; V was cut back by 3 bases and J by 6 bases. CDR3 loop: CASSQLDRGSHGYTF. CDR3 nucleotides: TGTGCCAGCAGCCAGCTGGACAGGGGGTCGCATGGCTACACCTTC.

The chain combines TRBV30 with TRBJ2-2, with a possible D match to TRBD1 (5 bases). From germline, CDR1 is GTSNPN and CDR2 SVGIG (reference sequence). With 1 base removed from V and 7 bases from J, the gap between germline ends came to 10 bases. This CDR3 has 13 amino acids. The CDR3 nucleotides are TGTGCCTGGAGTGCTAGACAGTACGGGGAGCTGTTTTTT. It yields the protein CAWSARQYGELFF.

The chain is built from TRBV23-1 and TRBJ2-1, with unresolved D. TRBV23-1 carries the ORF label, with uncertain function. Deletions cut 0 bases from V and 14 bases from J, with 17 bases between. This CDR3 spans 14 amino acids. The CDR3 loop is CASSQSWVGIKEFF. CDR3 sequence (DNA): TGCGCCAGCAGTCAATCGTGGGTAGGGATAAAGGAGTTCTTC.

The chain recombines TRBV19 with TRBJ2-3; no clear D. Germline V gene lookup returns CDR1 LNHDA and CDR2 SQIVND (reference sequence). V was pared by 3 bases and J by 3 bases, with 13 bases between. There are 15 residues in the CDR3. The CDR3, as DNA: TGTGCCAGTAGTATCTCGGACCCGGTAACAGATACGCAGTATTTT. Translated, it gives CASSISDPVTDTQYF.